A single sample gave rise to the 31 T cell receptor beta chains below, sequenced in a study of beta chain features in type 1 diabetes. These receptors lack a known antigen. Of the isolated RNA, all was reverse transcribed, and so the sequenced material was expressed TCRB transcripts. Libraries were prepared by immunoSEQ multiplex PCR; TCRdb keeps only in-frame clonotypes and omits some of them. The sample shows about 170,000 clones, about 7.9% of them seen only once. The study's findings and limits: There was a moderate but significant shortening of TCRB CDR3s in all four CD4+ subsets of Type 1 diabetes patients.

The sequenced sample was central memory CD4+ T cells from blood. All receptors come from a man aged 18 to 35 with type 1 diabetes.

This clone is labeled as medium-sized. J is TRBJ2-1 and V is TRBV11-2, with 7 nucleotides matching TRBD2. CDR1 is SGHAT, CDR2 FQNNGV, per germline. The CDR3 contains 13 residues. Trimming cost V 5 bases and J 15 bases; bases outside gene matches: 13. CDR3 loop: CASSIMQRGGLFF. CDR3 bases: TGTGCCAGCAGCATTATGCAGCGCGGGGGTTTGTTCTTC.

This clone appeared many times. The rearrangement links TRBV19 to TRBJ2-1, with TRBD2 matching 13 bases. Germline lookup yields CDR1 LNHDA and CDR2 SQIVND (reference sequence). The CDR3 consists of 15 residues. V gave up 6 bases and J gave up 6 bases; unmatched junction bases: 5. The CDR3 sequence: CASSWGTSGINEQFF. CDR3 nucleotides: TGTGCCAGTAGCTGGGGGACTAGCGGGATCAATGAGCAGTTCTTC.

V usage is TRBV28 and J usage is TRBJ2-1; the match to TRBD2 covers 7 bases. CDR3 length: 12 residues. V was pared by 5 bases and J by 9 bases, with 4 bases of the junction left unmatched. Germline V gene data show CDR1 as MDHEN and CDR2 as SYDVKM. The DNA of the CDR3 is TGTGCCAGCAGTCTTCCTAGCGGTGAGCAGTTCTTC. It encodes CASSLPSGEQFF.

V usage is TRBV19 and J usage is TRBJ2-5; D is uncertain. The length of the CDR3 is 14 residues. Trimming pared 6 bases from V and 7 bases from J, leaving 18 bases between. Germline V CDR1 and CDR2: LNHDA, SQIVND (reference sequence). This CDR3 reads CASSAVGSSGTQYF. DNA for the CDR3: TGTGCCAGTAGCGCGGTAGGATCCTCGGGGACCCAGTACTTC.

In its sample, this clone was seen a few times. This chain connects TRBV7-8 to TRBJ2-1; tentative D call: TRBD2 (7 bases). Germline CDR1 is SGHVS and CDR2 is FQNEAQ. This CDR3 comprises 15 residues. V lost 6 bases and J lost 7, with 19 bases in between. CDR3: CASRPRGAGGNEQFF. In nucleotides, the CDR3 is TGTGCCAGCAGACCTAGGGGGGCCGGGGGGAATGAGCAGTTCTTC.

At least ten counts were recorded for this clone. This chain joins TRBV29-1 and TRBJ1-1; D is ambiguous. CDR1 and CDR2 from the germline V gene are SQVTM and ANQGSEA. V shed 5 bases and J shed 0 bases, with 10 bases lying between them. The CDR3 is 13 amino acids. The CDR3 DNA is TGCAGCGTTTGGGCTGACATGAACACTGAAGCTTTCTTT. Its protein product is CSVWADMNTEAFF.

The chain is built from TRBV30 and TRBJ2-5; no clear D. The CDR3 sequence is 12 residues long. Trimming left V 4 bases short and J 11 bases short, with 17 bases between. CDR1 is GTSNPN, CDR2 SVGIG, per germline (reference sequence). The CDR3, as DNA: TGTGCCTGGAATAAAAAGCCAGGTGAGCAGTACTTC. Protein: CAWNKKPGEQYF.

This clone turned up a few times. This chain joins TRBV7-2 and TRBJ1-2, with TRBD1 identical over 9 bases. The CDR3 consists of 14 residues. The germline gives CDR1 SGHTA, CDR2 FQGNSA. V dropped 5 bases and J dropped 4; count of bases not matched to a gene: 5. The CDR3 loop is CASSPGQGGYGYTF. The CDR3 bases are TGTGCCAGCAGCCCGGGACAGGGAGGCTATGGCTACACCTTC.

The J gene is TRBJ2-7, the V gene TRBV11-2, with 12 bases that match TRBD2. The V gene end was trimmed by 2 bases and the J gene end by 3 bases; junction bases not matched to a gene: 11. Germline loops: CDR1 SGHAT, CDR2 FQNNGV. The CDR3 is made up of 18 amino acids. The CDR3 DNA reads as TGTGCCAGCAGCTTAAAGGCTAGCGGGAGGGCCAAGGTCTACGAGCAGTACTTC. This sequence encodes CASSLKASGRAKVYEQYF.

This clone was seen more than once but under ten times. The gene calls are TRBV5-1 and TRBJ2-5; 10 bases fit TRBD2. Trimming cost V 3 bases and J 4 bases; bases outside gene matches: 9. This CDR3 has 16 residues. Germline CDR1 and CDR2: SGHRS and YFSETQ. Here the CDR3 reads CASSSAPSGGGETQYF. DNA for the CDR3: TGCGCCAGCAGCTCAGCCCCCAGCGGGGGGGGAGAGACCCAGTACTTC.

This chain connects TRBV11-2 to TRBJ2-7; 7 nucleotides match TRBD2. The ends lost 4 bases at V and 4 bases at J; junction bases unmatched: 10. The CDR3 totals 15 residues. CDR1 is SGHAT, CDR2 FQNNGV, per germline. CDR3 DNA: TGTGCCAGCAGCTGGGGGGTGCTAGCGGATTACGAGCAGTACTTC. Protein product: CASSWGVLADYEQYF.

This clone has more than one count but fewer than ten. The genes are TRBV5-1 and TRBJ1-1; a weak D match, TRBD1 (5 bases). The CDR3 totals 13 residues. The germline V gene has CDR1 SGHRS and CDR2 YFSETQ. Deletions cut 6 bases from V and 4 bases from J, with 13 bases between. The CDR3 loop reads CASTPRGGTEAFF. As DNA, the CDR3 is TGCGCCAGCACCCCGCGGGGGGGCACTGAAGCTTTCTTT.

This clone was recorded a few times. V is TRBV30 and J is TRBJ2-3, with TRBD2 matching 9 bases. Looked up from germline, CDR1 is GTSNPN and CDR2 is SVGIG (reference sequence). V dropped 4 bases and J dropped 1; count of bases not matched to a gene: 3. This CDR3 has 14 amino acids. CDR3 sequence: CAWIKREGTDTQYF. CDR3 nucleotide sequence: TGTGCCTGGATCAAGCGGGAGGGCACAGATACGCAGTATTTT.

This clone has more than one count but fewer than ten. This likely came from a read error, as a far larger clone is one base away. Other DNA sequences in the sample encode the same CDR3. The rearrangement joins TRBV7-2 to TRBJ2-5; D unclear. V lost 5 bases to trimming and J lost 0 bases, with 4 bases between them. Per the germline V gene, CDR1 is SGHTA and CDR2 is FQGNSA. CDR3 length: 12 residues. CDR3 residues: CASSPNQETQYF. CDR3 sequence (DNA): TGTGCCAGCAGCCCCAACCAAGAGACCCAGTACTTC.

This clone was counted a few times. The chain uses TRBV18 and TRBJ2-1, with TRBD1 matching over 7 bases. Germline assignment: CDR1 KGHSH and CDR2 LQKENI. V lost 3 bases and J lost 5; bases outside the gene matches: 7. There are 15 residues in the CDR3. In nucleotides, the CDR3 is TGTGCCAGCTCACCTTCCGGGACAGAGCACAATGAGCAGTTCTTC. Translation gives CASSPSGTEHNEQFF.

This clone appeared many times. The same CDR3 is also encoded by other DNA sequences in this sample. The chain links TRBV2 to TRBJ2-1, with a possible D match to TRBD1 (5 bases). Germline CDR1 is SNHLY and CDR2 is FYNNEI. The CDR3 covers 14 residues. The ends were cut back, 4 bases at V and 3 bases at J, with 10 bases in the middle. The CDR3 loop reads CASSVRGGYNEQFF. CDR3 nucleotide sequence: TGTGCCAGCAGTGTAAGGGGCGGCTACAATGAGCAGTTCTTC.

This rearrangement joins TRBV5-1 to TRBJ2-5, with 9 bases lining up with TRBD1. The CDR3 extends over 14 amino acids. Per germline, CDR1 SGHRS and CDR2 YFSETQ. Unmatched junction bases numbered 6, after V lost 4 bases and J lost 5 bases. CDR3 coding DNA: TGCGCCAGCAGCCGGGACAGGGCGAGGGAGACCCAGTACTTC. The encoded protein is CASSRDRARETQYF.

V and J are TRBV19 and TRBJ1-2, with 9 nucleotides matching TRBD1. This CDR3 region has 14 residues. Germline V gives CDR1 LNHDA, CDR2 SQIVND (reference sequence). Trimming at V came to 5 bases and at J to 2 bases, leaving 3 bases not matched to a gene. The CDR3 sequence is CASSPDRGNYGYTF. In DNA form, the CDR3 reads TGTGCCAGTAGTCCGGACAGGGGAAACTATGGCTACACCTTC.

This sequence joins TRBV28 and TRBJ1-2; D not certain. CDR3 size: 15 residues. The ends were cut back, 2 bases at V and 3 bases at J, with 13 bases in the middle. Germline values: CDR1 MDHEN, CDR2 SYDVKM. Written as DNA, the CDR3 is TGTGCCAGCAGTTTAGGTGGCAGACTACACTATGGCTACACCTTC. It yields the protein CASSLGGRLHYGYTF.

V usage is TRBV28 and J usage is TRBJ2-7; perhaps TRBD1 as D (5 bases). V lost 7 bases and J lost 0, with 7 bases in between. CDR1 MDHEN and CDR2 SYDVKM come from the germline V gene. The CDR3 runs 12 residues. The CDR3: CASIDSSYEQYF. DNA for the CDR3: TGTGCCAGCATAGACAGCTCCTACGAGCAGTACTTC.

This chain connects TRBV6-5 to TRBJ1-2, with 11 nucleotides matching TRBD1. CDR1 and CDR2 from the germline V gene are MNHEY and SVGAGI. V shed 2 bases and J 7 bases; nucleotides not matched to a gene: 9. This CDR3 has 16 amino acids. CDR3 in amino acids: CASSYTPGQGVAGYTF. The CDR3 DNA is TGTGCCAGCAGTTACACACCGGGACAGGGGGTCGCTGGCTACACCTTC.

This clone was counted only a few times. CDR3 loop: CASSTGNYGYTF. As DNA, the CDR3 is TGCGCCAGCAGCACAGGGAACTATGGCTACACCTTC. The genes are TRBV5-1 and TRBJ1-2; a weak D match, TRBD1 (6 bases). This CDR3 spans 12 amino acids. Trimming stripped 4 bases from V and 2 bases from J, with 6 bases between. CDR1 and CDR2 (germline): SGHRS, YFSETQ.

Only a few counts were recorded for this clone. This sequence joins TRBV4-2 and TRBJ2-1, with D unresolved. The ends were cut back, 2 bases at V and 6 bases at J, with 17 bases in the middle. The CDR3 loop spans 16 amino acids. From germline, CDR1 is LGHNA and CDR2 YNFKEQ. CDR3 loop: CASSQTSGSPPNEQFF. The CDR3 nucleotides read TGTGCCAGCAGCCAAACTTCAGGATCTCCGCCCAATGAGCAGTTCTTC.

This clone was recorded a few times. The genes are TRBV7-9 and TRBJ1-2; possibly TRBD1 for D (5 bases). V was pared by 3 bases and J by 4 bases, with 9 bases between. Germline CDR1 and CDR2: SEHNR and FQNEAQ (reference sequence). The CDR3 has 13 residues. The CDR3 sequence: CASSLTQVYGYTF. The CDR3 bases are TGTGCCAGCAGCTTGACACAGGTCTATGGCTACACCTTC. The variable domain in full, with the rest retrieved from reference TRBV7-9 and TRBJ1-2, is DTGVSQNPRHKITKRGQNVTFRCDPISEHNRLYWYRQTLGQGPEFLTYFQNEAQLEKSRLLSDRFSAERPKGSFSTLEIQRTEQGDSAMYLCASSLTQVYGYTFGSGTRLTVV.

The chain combines TRBV11-2 with TRBJ2-7; D perhaps matches TRBD1 (6 bases). The CDR3 contains 12 residues. The V and J ends lost 6 bases and 7 bases respectively, with 13 bases between them. Germline values: CDR1 SGHAT, CDR2 FQNNGV. The CDR3 DNA sequence: TGTGCCAGCAGACCCACTAGGGGGGAGCAGTACTTC. Translation: CASRPTRGEQYF.

The gene calls are TRBV6-5 and TRBJ1-2; 7 bases are shared with TRBD1. The CDR3 sequence is 14 residues long. V was clipped by 2 bases and J by 0 bases; unmatched bases: 0. Germline CDR1 MNHEY, CDR2 SVGAGI. CDR3 sequence (DNA): TGTGCCAGCAGTTACCAGGGGGCTAACTATGGCTACACCTTC. It translates to CASSYQGANYGYTF.

This clone was picked up a small number of times. V gene TRBV6-5 combines with J gene TRBJ1-1; 8 bases fit TRBD1. The CDR3 loop spans 14 amino acids. Trimming at V came to 4 bases and at J to 4 bases, leaving 5 bases not matched to a gene. Germline CDR1 MNHEY, CDR2 SVGAGI. CDR3 residues: CASSFRQGATEAFF. CDR3 coding DNA: TGTGCCAGCAGTTTCAGGCAGGGGGCCACTGAAGCTTTCTTT.

This clone was seen repeatedly, ten times or more. The V and J genes are TRBV15 and TRBJ2-6; no reliable D call. The CDR3 has 16 residues. Germline V gene data show CDR1 as LNHNV and CDR2 as YYDKDF (reference sequence). V gave up 0 bases and J gave up 0 bases, with 6 bases separating them. CDR3 residues: CATSRDIGSGANVLTF. In nucleotides, the CDR3 is TGTGCCACCAGCAGAGATATCGGCTCTGGGGCCAACGTCCTGACTTTC.

This chain connects TRBV9 to TRBJ2-7, with a tentative D call TRBD2 (5 bases). This CDR3 is 15 amino acids long. The germline V gene encodes CDR1 SGDLS and CDR2 YYNGEE. Trimming shortened V by 0 bases and J by 2 bases, and 12 bases separated the two germline ends. CDR3 bases: TGTGCCAGCAGCGTAGGGGGAGCGCATACCTACGAGCAGTACTTC. Protein: CASSVGGAHTYEQYF. The full variable domain, its missing parts supplied by reference TRBV9 and TRBJ2-7, is DSGVTQTPKHLITATGQRVTLRCSPRSGDLSVYWYQQSLDQGLQFLIQYYNGEERAKGNILERFSAQQFPDLHSELNLSSLELGDSALYFCASSVGGAHTYEQYFGPGTRLTVT.

The table lists this clone with a few counts. This sequence joins TRBV5-1 and TRBJ1-1, with 7 bases identical to TRBD1. This CDR3 contains 12 residues. The V gene end was trimmed by 4 bases and the J gene end by 6 bases; junction bases not matched to a gene: 3. Per the germline V gene, CDR1 is SGHRS and CDR2 is YFSETQ. The CDR3 here is CASSPTGPEAFF. CDR3 DNA: TGCGCCAGCAGCCCGACAGGGCCTGAAGCTTTCTTT.

V is TRBV28 and J is TRBJ2-1; 13 bases map to TRBD2. The CDR3 has 16 amino acids. V lost 6 bases and J lost 3; bases outside the gene matches: 5. Germline assignment: CDR1 MDHEN and CDR2 SYDVKM. This chain's CDR3 is CASSITSGRVYNEQFF. The CDR3 DNA is TGTGCCAGCAGCATTACTAGCGGGAGGGTCTACAATGAGCAGTTCTTC.